What follows are 7 T cell receptor beta chains derived from one specimen sequenced in a study of blood T cell repertoires in COVID-19. Clones were read by immunoSEQ multiplex PCR, and TCRdb kept only the in-frame ones, dropping some. The sample shows 15,000 to 20,000 clones, roughly 88% of them seen only once. Material: peripheral blood. The receptor set was obtained from a human donor in a cohort sampled during active COVID-19.

This clone was picked up one time. J is TRBJ2-3 and V is TRBV3-1 (or the pseudogene TRBV3-2); 8 bases align to TRBD2. The germline gives CDR1 LGHDT, CDR2 YNNKEL (reference sequence). This CDR3 spans 18 amino acids. J gave up 1 base and V 4 bases, and 13 bases lay outside the gene matches. The chain's CDR3 is CASSRPSVAGSGTDTQYF. CDR3 in DNA: TGTGCCAGCAGCCGCCCTTCGGTAGCGGGAAGTGGCACAGATACGCAGTATTTT.

This chain links TRBV7-2 with TRBJ2-1; 7 nucleotides agree with TRBD2. Germline CDR1 is SGHTA and CDR2 is FQGNSA. J gave up 7 bases and V 2 bases, and 2 bases lay outside the gene matches. This CDR3 is built from 13 residues. Here the CDR3 reads CASSLMRENEQFF. In DNA, the CDR3 is TGTGCCAGCAGCTTAATGCGGGAGAATGAGCAGTTCTTC.

The chain employs TRBV28 and TRBJ1-2; 8 bases line up with TRBD1. CDR1 and CDR2 (germline): MDHEN, SYDVKM. V gave up 5 bases and J gave up 4 bases; unmatched junction bases: 0. The CDR3 is 12 amino acids. The CDR3: CASSGQGYGYTF. DNA of the CDR3: TGTGCCAGCAGTGGACAGGGCTATGGCTACACCTTC.

V is TRBV5-5 and J is TRBJ1-1, with a weak D call TRBD1 (5 bases). The germline gives CDR1 SGHKS, CDR2 YYEKEE (reference sequence). V gave up 2 bases and J gave up 6 bases, with 11 bases separating them. CDR3 length: 13 amino acids. CDR3 sequence (DNA): TGTGCCAGCAGCTTCAGGGTTGGCGCTGAAGCTTTCTTT. Its protein is CASSFRVGAEAFF.

The chain carries TRBV7-3 and TRBJ2-1; 14 nucleotides align to TRBD2. Per the germline V gene, CDR1 is SGHTA and CDR2 is FQGTGA. Unmatched junction bases numbered 8, after V lost 5 bases and J lost 2 bases. The CDR3 totals 18 residues. In DNA form, the CDR3 reads TGTGCCAGCAGCCTCGGGACTAGCGGGAGAGTAGCCTACAATGAGCAGTTCTTC. Encoded protein: CASSLGTSGRVAYNEQFF.

V usage is TRBV28 and J usage is TRBJ2-2, with 9 bases lining up with TRBD1. The germline gives CDR1 MDHEN, CDR2 SYDVKM. V lost 4 bases, J lost 5 bases, and 5 bases stayed unmatched. The CDR3 has 15 amino acids. The CDR3 region has the DNA TGTGCCAGCAGTTCGGGACAGGGTGGAACCGGGGAGCTGTTTTTT. Protein sequence: CASSSGQGGTGELFF.

V is TRBV19 and J is TRBJ1-3, with D perhaps TRBD1 (5 bases). V was pared by 7 bases and J by 2 bases, with 18 bases between. Germline V lookup: CDR1 LNHDA, CDR2 SQIVND (reference sequence). The CDR3 has 16 residues. CDR3 in DNA: TGTGCCAGTACGACGGTCGCGGGGGGACCTGGAAACACCATATATTTT. This encodes CASTTVAGGPGNTIYF.